The rows below give T cell receptor beta chains drawn from one sample of a study of post-analysis software for immune sequencing data. TCRdb re-called the PCR reads through MiXCR, storing one row per CDR3 protein. The data hold a few hundred thousand distinct CDR3 sequences, with approximately 42% observed a single time. Sequenced material: blood. These receptors all stem from a girl aged 2-10 years with multiple sclerosis. The CDR3 runs from the conserved cysteine through the conserved F or W. The D gene is left open where the match is weak. Size is omitted from some rows. Given values are once, few, many or a class for expanded clones.

CDR3	DNA	size	J	D	V
CASRGSIGASGEQFF	TGTGCCAGCAGGGGCAGCATTGGGGCTAGCGGTGAGCAGTTCTTC	NA	TRBJ2-1	TRBD2	TRBV6-6
CASSLRPVYNSPLHF	TGTGCCAGCAGTTTACGTCCGGTCTATAATTCACCCCTCCACTTT	NA	TRBJ1-6	NA	TRBV27
CSAGTGWYGQYF	TGCAGCGCCGGGACAGGTTGGTACGGGCAGTACTTC	few	TRBJ2-5	TRBD1	TRBV29-1
CASSAAGTGGPYEQYF	TGTGCCAGCAGTGCGGCCGGGACAGGGGGACCCTACGAGCAGTACTTC	NA	TRBJ2-7	TRBD1	TRBV28
CATGRYTEAFF	TGTGCCACCGGGAGGTACACTGAAGCTTTCTTT	NA	TRBJ1-1	NA	TRBV15
CSARDPPSGVYEQYF	TGCAGTGCTAGAGATCCCCCTAGCGGGGTCTACGAGCAGTACTTC	NA	TRBJ2-7	TRBD2	TRBV20-1
CASREPGRLEQYF	TGTGCCAGCAGGGAACCGGGACGCCTCGAGCAGTACTTC	few	TRBJ2-7	NA	TRBV28
CASSSGGADNSPLHF	TGTGCCAGCAGTTCCGGGGGGGCTGATAATTCACCCCTCCACTTT	NA	TRBJ1-6	NA	TRBV12-3/TRBV12-4
CASSSGALGGAKCSNQPQHF	TGTGCCAGCAGTTCCGGGGCGTTGGGGGGCGCGAAGTGTAGCAATCAGCCCCAGCATTTT	few	TRBJ1-5	NA	TRBV12-3/TRBV12-4
CSARTGGRNQPQHF	TGCAGCGCTAGAACGGGGGGAAGGAATCAGCCCCAGCATTTT	NA	TRBJ1-5	NA	TRBV20-1
CARSQGIGSPLHF	TGTGCCCGCAGCCAGGGAATAGGTTCACCCCTCCACTTT	NA	TRBJ1-6	NA	TRBV9
CASSFYLGLQASGANVPTF	TGTGCCAGCAGCTTCTATTTAGGGCTCCAAGCCTCCGGGGCCAACGTCCCGACTTTC	NA	TRBJ2-6	NA	TRBV7-9
CASSEDYRIDYGYTF	TGTGCCAGCAGTGAAGATTACAGGATAGACTATGGCTACACCTTC	NA	TRBJ1-2	NA	TRBV2
CSAGLVSYNEQFF	TGCAGCGCCGGACTAGTATCCTACAATGAGCAGTTCTTC	few	TRBJ2-1	TRBD2	TRBV29-1
CASSPDREQFF	TGTGCCAGCTCACCGGACAGGGAGCAGTTCTTC	few	TRBJ2-1	TRBD1	TRBV18
CASSLSSGSIYEQYF	TGTGCCAGCAGTTTATCTAGCGGGAGTATCTACGAGCAGTACTTC	few	TRBJ2-7	TRBD2	TRBV27
CASSPGQGAYNEQFF	TGTGCCAGCAGTCCAGGACAGGGGGCTTACAATGAGCAGTTCTTC	few	TRBJ2-1	TRBD1	TRBV12-3/TRBV12-4
CASSFGRSLFF	TGTGCCAGCAGTTTCGGCAGGTCACTGTTTTTT	few	TRBJ1-4	NA	TRBV28
CASSYSDREPYNEQFF	TGTGCCAGCAGTTACTCGGATAGAGAGCCTTACAATGAGCAGTTCTTC	NA	TRBJ2-1	NA	TRBV6-6
CASSRRETLQPQHF	TGTGCCAGCTCCCGACGTGAAACGCTCCAGCCCCAGCATTTT	few	TRBJ1-5	NA	TRBV6-5
CASSITSGGLTDTQYF	TGCGCCAGCAGTATAACTAGCGGGGGACTCACAGATACGCAGTATTTT	NA	TRBJ2-3	TRBD2	TRBV5-1
CASTSHRGTHNEQFF	TGTGCCAGCACCTCTCACCGTGGCACCCACAATGAGCAGTTCTTC	NA	TRBJ2-1	NA	TRBV6-5
CSAKDGDVRQYF	TGCAGTGCCAAGGATGGGGATGTAAGGCAGTACTTC	NA	TRBJ2-7	NA	TRBV20-1
CASSVAASGRGEQFF	TGCGCCAGCAGCGTAGCGGCTAGCGGGAGGGGTGAGCAGTTCTTC	NA	TRBJ2-1	TRBD2	TRBV5-1
CASSARGKVNEQFF	TGTGCCAGCAGCGCGAGGGGGAAAGTAAATGAGCAGTTCTTC	NA	TRBJ2-1	NA	TRBV3-1
CASRPTGTNYGYTF	TGCGCCAGCAGGCCGACTGGTACTAACTATGGCTACACCTTC	NA	TRBJ1-2	NA	TRBV4-1
CASSLSFGTVGNSPLHF	TGTGCCAGCAGCTTAAGTTTTGGAACCGTGGGGAATTCACCCCTCCACTTT	NA	TRBJ1-6	NA	TRBV7-2
CASSSGRAKNIQYF	TGTGCCAGCAGCTCCGGGAGGGCCAAAAACATTCAGTACTTC	few	TRBJ2-4	TRBD2	TRBV28
CASTPFGAGYEQYF	TGTGCCAGCACCCCGTTTGGAGCTGGCTACGAGCAGTACTTC	NA	TRBJ2-7	NA	TRBV12-3/TRBV12-4
CASDTGAYNEQFF	TGTGCCAGCGATACAGGGGCCTACAATGAGCAGTTCTTC	NA	TRBJ2-1	TRBD1	TRBV25-1
CASSYRAVLYGYTF	TGTGCCAGCAGCTATCGGGCAGTCCTCTATGGCTACACCTTC	NA	TRBJ1-2	NA	TRBV13